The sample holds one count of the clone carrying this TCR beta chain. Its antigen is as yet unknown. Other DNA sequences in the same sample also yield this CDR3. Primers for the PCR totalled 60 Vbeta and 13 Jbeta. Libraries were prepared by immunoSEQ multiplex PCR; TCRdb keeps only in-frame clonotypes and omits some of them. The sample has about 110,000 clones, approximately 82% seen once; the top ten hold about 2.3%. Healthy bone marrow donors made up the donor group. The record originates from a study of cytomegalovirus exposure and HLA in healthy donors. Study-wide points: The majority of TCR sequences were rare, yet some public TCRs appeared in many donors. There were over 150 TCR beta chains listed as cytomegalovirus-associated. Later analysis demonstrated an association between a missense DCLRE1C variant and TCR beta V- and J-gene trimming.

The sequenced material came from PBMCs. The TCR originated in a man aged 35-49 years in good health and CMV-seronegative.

The CDR3 nucleotides read TGTGCCAGCAGCCAGGGACTAGCGGGGGGGCCTGGGGAGACCCAGTACTTC. It specifies CASSQGLAGGPGETQYF. The chain uses TRBV5-4 and TRBJ2-5; 16 positions agree with TRBD2. The length of the CDR3 is 17 residues. Per germline, CDR1 SGHNT and CDR2 YYREEE (reference sequence). J was trimmed by 5 bases and V by 4 bases; bases with no gene match: 8.